This T cell receptor (beta chain) was found in a study of siplizumab effects on memory and regulatory T cells (dated by TCRdb to between 2018 and 2021). Some background on the complete study: The effect of the anti-CD2 antibody siplizumab on alloreactive T-cell subsets was examined in allogeneic mixed lymphocyte reactions constructed from human PBMCs.

CDR1 MNHEY and CDR2 SVGAGI are derived from the germline V gene. The V and J ends are trimmed by 3 bases and 3 bases, leaving 12 bases between them. The CDR3 runs 14 amino acids, cysteine and phenylalanine included. The only DNA kept is the CDR3, 42 bases in frame from the first base. Turning to this clone: It has no known antigen specificity. Per-nucleotide qualities are absent, and no much larger clonotype sits a single base away.

Sorted unstimulated T cells, along with proliferating T cells recovered from mixed lymphocyte reactions, underwent TCRbeta CDR3 sequencing. Fresh whole blood from approximately ten HLA-typed healthy donors was used to isolate PBMCs. To map where alloreactive clones came from, unstimulated CD4+ non-regulatory T cells were FACS-sorted. Here is what the overall study found, with its caveats: Whether proliferating Tregs from siplizumab cultures actually had suppressive function was not functionally confirmed. For roughly 80-97% of proliferating CD4+ or CD8+ clones, no naive or memory phenotype could be assigned. Among mappable alloreactive CD4+ clones, an average Treg-derived fraction of almost 70% was observed with siplizumab, compared with approximately 30% in control reactions. Unstimulated naive T cells appeared more diverse than memory T cells, and naive cells seemed to contribute substantially to the alloresponse. Siplizumab significantly lowered the cumulative frequency of alloreactive sequences that could be traced to unstimulated CD4+ memory T cells. Sequences below about 10^-5 frequency were poorly captured, so only a minor fraction of alloreactive clones could be mapped to unstimulated subsets.

Library method: the immunoSEQ multiplex PCR assay. The deep sequencing platform assayed some 98,000 TCR templates per sample. Genomic DNA extracted from sorted T cells was used for TCRbeta CDR3 sequencing. Turning to the authors' computational methods: Clonal analysis of TCRbeta CDR3 data was done in the R programming language. Comparing unstimulated samples against CFSE-low samples taken after the reaction was how alloreactive CD4+ and CD8+ clones were defined. Regulatory or non-regulatory origin was assigned to alloreactive CD4+ clones by matching of sequences to sorted unstimulated Treg and non-Treg repertoires. This is the immuneACCESS table as TCRdb keeps it, with only in-frame sequences that have V and J called. A part of the clones is gone; compared with another copy, unresolved V genes explain less than half, and the rest is unexplained. V, J and clone size are taken as reported in that table, and D and trimming were inferred from the DNA itself. The sample table contains 100,000 or so clones; only one count was recorded for 85% to 95% of them. The ten largest clonotypes hold approximately 1.5% of the sample.

The sequence links TRBV6-5 to TRBJ2-7; a tentative D match to TRBD1 spans 5 bases. This clonotype originated in a human donor in good health. The material sequenced was non-Treg CD4+ T cells sorted from blood. This specimen's cell subset or site label, interpreted: FACS-sorted unstimulated CD4+ non-regulatory T cells. The DNA sequence is as follows: TGTGCCAGCAGTTATGGGGCCTCAAACTACGAGCAGTACTTC. Translation gives CASSYGASNYEQYF.